These T cell receptor beta chains were read from a single sample in a study of T cell repertoires in cytomegalovirus infection. Each CDR3 protein gets one entry after TCRdb re-called the reads with MiXCR. In the table there are 200,000 to 250,000 distinct CDR3 sequences, roughly 23% of which are singletons. The sequenced material came from CD8+ T cells from PBMCs. The source of these receptors is a human donor in good health (CMV status not recorded). Some clones in this sample may be carry-over from other donors' samples. Both conserved end residues are part of each CDR3. The D gene is left open where the match is weak. Part of the rows lack a size; the others show once, few, many or a class for expanded clones.

D	length	V	J	size	DNA	CDR3
TRBD1	13	TRBV11-1	TRBJ2-7	many	TGTGCCACCTCAGGACAGGGTACCTACGAGCAGTACTTC	CATSGQGTYEQYF
.	16	TRBV20-1	TRBJ2-2	few	TGCAGTGCTAGGGATTACGACCCCGCGAACACCGGGGAGCTGTTTTTT	CSARDYDPANTGELFF
.	12	TRBV7-2	TRBJ1-3	.	TGTGCCAGCAGCCCGAGGAGGGACACCATATATTTT	CASSPRRDTIYF
.	13	TRBV5-6	TRBJ2-7	.	TGTGCCAGCAGCTTCAGGAGCTCCTACGAGCAGTACTTC	CASSFRSSYEQYF
.	13	TRBV11-3	TRBJ2-1	.	TGTGCCAGCAGCTTTCTAGGTAGTAACGAGCAGTTCTTC	CASSFLGSNEQFF
TRBD1	15	TRBV12-3/TRBV12-4	TRBJ1-2	many	TGTGCCAGCAGCCCAGGGGGGGTTTCTAACTATGGCTACACCTTC	CASSPGGVSNYGYTF
.	15	TRBV28	TRBJ2-1	.	TGTGCCAGCAACGTATGGGGGAGCCCCTACAATGAGCAGTTCTTC	CASNVWGSPYNEQFF
TRBD1	15	TRBV7-8	TRBJ1-2	many	TGTGCCAGCAGCTTAGCGGGACAGGGGGCTCGTGGCTACACCTTC	CASSLAGQGARGYTF
TRBD1	15	TRBV27	TRBJ2-2	few	TGTGCCAGCAGATTAGGACAGGCGAACACCGGGGAGCTGTTTTTT	CASRLGQANTGELFF
.	14	TRBV9	TRBJ1-4	many	TGTGCCAGCAGCGTAGACCCGGGTAATGAAAAACTGTTTTTT	CASSVDPGNEKLFF
TRBD1	13	TRBV29-1	TRBJ1-1	.	TGCAGCGTTGAAGAATGGGCGACAGGGAGAACTTTCTTT	CSVEEWATGRTFF
TRBD1	20	TRBV14	TRBJ2-5	.	TGTGCCAGCAGCCAAGGCTGGAGTGGGGCCCAGGGGGCGCGGAAAGAGACCCAGTACTTC	CASSQGWSGAQGARKETQYF
.	13	TRBV7-2	TRBJ2-7	many	TGTGCCAGCAGCTTACTTACAGGCAACGAGCAGTACTTC	CASSLLTGNEQYF
.	10	TRBV29-1	TRBJ2-1	.	TGCAGCGTTGAGGGGCCAGGGCCGTTCTTC	CSVEGPGPFF
TRBD2	14	TRBV20-1	TRBJ2-3	.	TGCAGTGCTGACTACGGGGGGGCCACAGATACGCAGTATTTT	CSADYGGATDTQYF
.	12	TRBV14	TRBJ1-1	few	TGTGCCAGCAGCCCAGTCCGCACTGAAGCTTTCTTT	CASSPVRTEAFF
TRBD1	14	TRBV12-3/TRBV12-4	TRBJ2-5	many	TGTGCCAGCAATCCGACAGGGCCCCAAGAGACCCAGTACTTC	CASNPTGPQETQYF
.	13	TRBV12-3/TRBV12-4	TRBJ2-2	few	TGTGCCAGCCTCCGGGGGATCACCGGGGAGCTGTTTTTT	CASLRGITGELFF
TRBD2	19	TRBV15	TRBJ2-1	few	TGTGCCACCAGCAGAGATCCCTCTTTTAGCGGGGGGGCATGGAATGAGCAGTTCTTC	CATSRDPSFSGGAWNEQFF
TRBD1	15	TRBV5-8	TRBJ2-2	.	TGTGCCAGCAGCTTGGACGACAGGGTCACCGGGGAGCTGTTTTTT	CASSLDDRVTGELFF
.	17	TRBV29-1	TRBJ1-5	.	TGCAGTCACCGTCCACAGGTGGCGGACCTGGGTAATCAGCCCCAGCATTTT	CSHRPQVADLGNQPQHF
TRBD2	14	TRBV28	TRBJ2-3	.	TGTGCCAGCAGTTTGCGGGGGACCACAGATACGCAGTATTTT	CASSLRGTTDTQYF
.	14	TRBV6-1	TRBJ1-5	many	TGTGCCAGCAGCCTCCCGGGGGCAAAACAGCCCCAGCATTTT	CASSLPGAKQPQHF
.	13	TRBV7-6	TRBJ2-7	many	TGTGCCAGCAGCTTAGGCCAGGGAGGCGAGCAGTACTTC	CASSLGQGGEQYF
TRBD2	16	TRBV7-9	TRBJ2-3	.	TGTGCCAGCAGCTTGGACGGTACGGGACTAGCTGGTACGCAGTATTTT	CASSLDGTGLAGTQYF
.	15	TRBV6-1	TRBJ2-1	.	TGTGCCAGCAGTAAAGGGGAGGCCTCCTACAATGAGCAGTTCTTC	CASSKGEASYNEQFF
.	15	TRBV28	TRBJ1-5	few	TGTGCCAGCAGTAGCAGGGGACACAGCAATCAGCCCCAGCATTTT	CASSSRGHSNQPQHF
TRBD2	14	TRBV6-2/TRBV6-3	TRBJ2-3	few	TGTGCCAGCAGTTCTTTAGCGGGGGGGCCGGCGCAGTATTTT	CASSSLAGGPAQYF